The present T cell receptor (beta chain) was sequenced within a study of molecular identifiers for immune sequencing clone quantification (dated by TCRdb to the late 2010s). In the study overall: For a replicate experiment, RNA from approximately 20,000 or 100,000 naive CD8 T cells was divided into five aliquots, and four of the five aliquots were sequenced. CD8 T cells were used in a methods study to benchmark molecular-identifier clustering-based TCR repertoire sequencing (MIDCIRS) and TCR RNA copy counting.

Libraries of naive CD8 T cells were built from anywhere between roughly 17,000 and 1,000,000 sorted cells, with 10%, 30% or 50% of the purified RNA used. Naive CD8 T cells were FACS-sorted as CD8+CD4-CCR7+CD45RA+ on a BD FACSAria II into RLT Plus buffer. Around 11 TCR copies' worth of Jurkat RNA were spiked into roughly 17,000-1,100,000 naive CD8 T cell samples to test detection sensitivity. CD8 T cells were enriched with RosetteSep CD8+ T Cell Enrichment Cocktail and Ficoll-Paque, followed by ACK red cell lysis. The library was prepared using PCR. This sample was sequenced with an Illumina HiSeq 4000. Bulk TCR libraries were made following a previously described method, with the TCR primers given in Table S5. Purification of total RNA was performed with the Qiagen AllPrep DNA/RNA kit. Reads from multiple sequencing runs of the same library were pooled before analysis. In the authors' own workflow: Only reads with exact TCR constant sequence were kept, trimmed to 150 nt, and grouped by their 12-nt molecular barcodes. Reads in each barcode group were sub-clustered using a 15% Levenshtein threshold, and a quality-weighted consensus sequence was built for each RNA molecule. Non-functional sequences were excluded, and lower-count sequences lying one edit away from another sequence were also excluded. Barcode sub-clusters with fewer than 20% of the maximum read count were removed, based on fitting two negative binomial distributions. TCRdb's own reprocessing of the public reads used fastp at Q25 and MiXCR and kept productive beta chains. Merged by CDR3 protein, the rows form single entries marked with the most common genes and DNA. TCRdb's processing, not the authors', yielded these V and J calls. A total of 490,000 or so distinct CDR3 sequences appear in this sample, about a fifth of them only once. Under 0.85% of the sample is taken by the ten largest.

There are 14 amino acids in the CDR3, from cysteine to phenylalanine inclusive. Just the 42-base CDR3 DNA is kept, in frame starting at base 1. A distance of 11 bases separates the germline ends of V and J, which lose 4 bases and 1 base respectively. Looking up the germline V gene yields CDR1 SGHDT and CDR2 YYEEEE. General findings and caveats noted by the study authors: Modeling indicated roughly 3.3 TCR RNA copies recovered per cell, compared with approximately 10 by digital PCR, which implies a capture efficiency of approximately 29%. When barcode sub-clustering was not used, chimeric consensus sequences inflated TCR diversity, with chimeras reaching as high as 47%. Highly expanded clone sizes could be underestimated because identical TCR molecules may share a barcode. Naive libraries contained spiked-in Jurkat TCR RNA (approximately nine copies' worth), which is not part of the donor repertoire. In CMV-specific effector cells, clones with more than 20 RNA copies accounted for over 97% of molecules, whereas in naive cells such clones accounted for under 1%. Even against a background of some 1 million naive CD8 T cells, spiked-in Jurkat TCR RNA amounting to a single cell's worth was reported to be detectable.

This clonotype has a count of ten or more. Its binding antigen is unknown. Base qualities are missing; no much larger clone stands one base away. The source of this sequence is a human donor in good health. Some libraries in this study had Jurkat cell RNA spiked in. This chain joins TRBV5-6 to TRBJ2-5; the D call is possibly TRBD1 or TRBD2, each sharing 5 bases. What was sequenced was naive CD8+ T cells from blood, with Jurkat cell RNA spiked in. This sample's cell subset or site label indicates: FACS-sorted CD8+CD4-CCR7+CD45RA+ naive T cells. CDR3 reads: CASSGERGQETQYF. At the DNA level, the sequence is TGTGCCAGCAGCGGGGAGAGGGGCCAAGAGACCCAGTACTTC.